The rows below give T cell receptor beta chains drawn from one sample of a study of Tregs in tolerant kidney transplant recipients. Assay used: immunoSEQ multiplex PCR; TCRdb lists only in-frame clones, some missing. The repertoire holds just under 65,000 clones, roughly 98% seen once, with 0.3% to 0.35% in the top ten. The source was Tregs from blood, collected before the transplant. Source of these receptors: a human donor who received a combined kidney and bone marrow transplant. Both conserved end residues are part of each CDR3. Each record gives: D gene, V gene, clone size, J gene, CDR3 DNA, CDR3 protein. D genes are given only for firm matches. For some rows the clone size is stated as once, few or many, or as a class when expanded; others skip it.

TRBD1	TRBV7-2	-	TRBJ1-6	TGTGCCAGCAGCCCCAGGACAGGGAGGCATTCACCCCTCCACTTT	CASSPRTGRHSPLHF
-	TRBV7-9	-	TRBJ1-2	TGTGCCAGCAGCTTACAGGCTAACTATGGCTACACCTTC	CASSLQANYGYTF
TRBD1	TRBV28	-	TRBJ1-6	TGTGCCAGCAGTTTCTGGGACAGTACCTCACCCCTCCACTTT	CASSFWDSTSPLHF
TRBD2	TRBV5-8	-	TRBJ2-3	TGTGCCAGCAGCTGGATGGCTAGCGGGGGGGTCACAGATACGCAGTATTTT	CASSWMASGGVTDTQYF
-	TRBV11-2	-	TRBJ2-2	TGTGCCAGCAGCTTAGCGGGATTTGGCACCGGGGAGCTGTTTTTT	CASSLAGFGTGELFF
-	TRBV20-1	-	TRBJ2-5	TGCAGTGCTAGAGTAGTGGAGACCCAGTACTTC	CSARVVETQYF
TRBD1	TRBV7-8	-	TRBJ2-7	TGTGCCAGCAGCTTAGCGCAGGGGGTTTTTTTGGACTTC	CASSLAQGVFLDF
-	TRBV4-3	once	TRBJ1-1	TGCGCCAGCAGCCAGGACCACAGGCCAGCAGCTGAAGCTTTCTTT	CASSQDHRPAAEAFF
-	TRBV5-1	-	TRBJ1-3	TGCGCCAGCAGCTTGGGGACATCCGTATATTTT	CASSLGTSVYF
TRBD2	TRBV5-1	-	TRBJ2-7	TGCGCCAGCAGCCTGCCCGGCGGGGGTGCCTACGAGCAGTACTTC	CASSLPGGGAYEQYF
-	TRBV6-5	-	TRBJ2-3	TGTGCCAGCAATCGGGGAGCGACAGATACGCAGTATTTT	CASNRGATDTQYF
TRBD1	TRBV5-1	once	TRBJ1-2	TGCGCCAGCAGCCTTTTCGGGACAGGGGGCGCGGGTTATAGTGGCTACACCTTC	CASSLFGTGGAGYSGYTF
-	TRBV7-3	few	TRBJ1-6	TGTGCCAGCAGCTTAAATGCGCCGCCCTCGGGTCGGGATCTCCACTTT	CASSLNAPPSGRDLHF
-	TRBV5-1	-	TRBJ2-4	TGCGCCAGCAGCCGGGTAGCGATAACCCTAGCCAAAAACATTCAGTACTTC	CASSRVAITLAKNIQYF
TRBD1	TRBV5-4	-	TRBJ2-7	TGTGCCAGCAGCCCCGGGACAGGGGTCGGCGAGCAGTACTTC	CASSPGTGVGEQYF
-	TRBV6-5	-	TRBJ2-1	TGTGCCAGCAGTCTCCGGGACTCCTACAATGAGCAGTTCTTC	CASSLRDSYNEQFF
TRBD1	TRBV15	-	TRBJ1-1	TGTGCCACCAGCAGGGTCAGGGGGCAGGGAGCTTTCTTT	CATSRVRGQGAFF
TRBD1	TRBV28	-	TRBJ2-7	TGTGCCAGCAGACGACAGGGGTTTAGTATCGAGCAGTACTTC	CASRRQGFSIEQYF
-	TRBV5-8	-	TRBJ2-2	TGTGCCAGCAGCTCCCCGGACTCCGGCGGGGAGCTGTTTTTT	CASSSPDSGGELFF
TRBD1	TRBV18	-	TRBJ2-7	TGTGCCAGCTCACCAGGACAGGCTAGCACCTACGAGCAGTACTTC	CASSPGQASTYEQYF
-	TRBV6-6	-	TRBJ1-1	TGTGCCAGCAGCCGACAGCGAATGAACACTGAAGCTTTCTTT	CASSRQRMNTEAFF
TRBD1	TRBV11-3	-	TRBJ1-1	TGTGCCAGCAGAGGGACAGGGGCCTATCTAACTGAAGCTTTCTTT	CASRGTGAYLTEAFF
-	TRBV15	-	TRBJ1-5	TGTGCCACCAGCAGAGAGGCTCCAGGGCATCGCAATCAGCCCCAGCATTTT	CATSREAPGHRNQPQHF
TRBD1	TRBV28	-	TRBJ1-5	TGTGCCAGCAGTAAGGGGGGACAGTCGCTATCGCCCCAGCATTTT	CASSKGGQSLSPQHF
-	TRBV2	-	TRBJ1-2	TGTGCCAGCAGGCAGGAGGCGTCGAACTATGGCTACACCTTC	CASRQEASNYGYTF
TRBD1	TRBV7-9	once	TRBJ2-3	TGTGCCAGCAGCCCTGACAGGGGATGGTCAGATACGCAGTATTTT	CASSPDRGWSDTQYF